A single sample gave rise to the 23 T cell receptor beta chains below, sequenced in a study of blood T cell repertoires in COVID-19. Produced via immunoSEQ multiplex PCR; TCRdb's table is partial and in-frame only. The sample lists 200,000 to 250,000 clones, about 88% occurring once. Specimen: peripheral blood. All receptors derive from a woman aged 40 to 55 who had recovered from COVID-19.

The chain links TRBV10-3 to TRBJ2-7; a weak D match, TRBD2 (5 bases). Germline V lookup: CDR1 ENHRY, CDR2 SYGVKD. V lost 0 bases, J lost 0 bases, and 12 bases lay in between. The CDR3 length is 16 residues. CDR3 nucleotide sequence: TGTGCCATCAGTGAGTCAGGGCTGGGGAGCTCCTACGAGCAGTACTTC. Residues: CAISESGLGSSYEQYF.

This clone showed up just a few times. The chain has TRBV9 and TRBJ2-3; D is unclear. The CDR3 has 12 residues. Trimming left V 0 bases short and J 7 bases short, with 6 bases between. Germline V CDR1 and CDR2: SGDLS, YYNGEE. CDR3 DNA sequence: TGTGCCAGCAGCGTAGACAAGAATACGCAGTATTTT. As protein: CASSVDKNTQYF.

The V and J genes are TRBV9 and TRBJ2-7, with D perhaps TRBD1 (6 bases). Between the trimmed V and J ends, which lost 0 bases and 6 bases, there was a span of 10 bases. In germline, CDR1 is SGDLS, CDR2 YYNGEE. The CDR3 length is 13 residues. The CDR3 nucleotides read TGTGCCAGCAGCGTAGGGAACAGGGCCGAGCAGTACTTC. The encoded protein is CASSVGNRAEQYF. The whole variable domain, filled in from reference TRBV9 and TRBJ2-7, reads DSGVTQTPKHLITATGQRVTLRCSPRSGDLSVYWYQQSLDQGLQFLIQYYNGEERAKGNILERFSAQQFPDLHSELNLSSLELGDSALYFCASSVGNRAEQYFGPGTRLTVT.

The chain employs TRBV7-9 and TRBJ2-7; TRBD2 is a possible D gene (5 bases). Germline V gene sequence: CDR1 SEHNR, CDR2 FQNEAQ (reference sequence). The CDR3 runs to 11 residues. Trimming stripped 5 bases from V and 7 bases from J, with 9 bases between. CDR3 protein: CASSPGIEQYF. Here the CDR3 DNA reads TGTGCCAGCAGCCCGGGGATTGAGCAGTACTTC.

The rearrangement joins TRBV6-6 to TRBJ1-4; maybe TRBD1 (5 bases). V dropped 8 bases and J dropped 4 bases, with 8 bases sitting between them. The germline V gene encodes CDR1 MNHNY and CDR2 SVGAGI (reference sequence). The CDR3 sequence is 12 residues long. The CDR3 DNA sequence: TGTGCCAGCTCAAGGGGTAATGAAAAACTGTTTTTT. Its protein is CASSRGNEKLFF.

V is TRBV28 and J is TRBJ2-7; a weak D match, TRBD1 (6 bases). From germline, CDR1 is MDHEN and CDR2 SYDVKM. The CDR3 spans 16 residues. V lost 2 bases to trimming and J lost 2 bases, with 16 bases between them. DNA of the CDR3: TGTGCCAGCAGTTTACACACAGGGAGTTGGACCTACGAGCAGTACTTC. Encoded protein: CASSLHTGSWTYEQYF.

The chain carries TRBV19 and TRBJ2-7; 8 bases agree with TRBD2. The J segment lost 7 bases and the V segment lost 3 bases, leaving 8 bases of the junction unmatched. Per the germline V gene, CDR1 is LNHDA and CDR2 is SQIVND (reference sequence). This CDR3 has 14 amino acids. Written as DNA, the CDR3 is TGTGCCAGTAGTATGAGCGGGAGTCCGCGGGAGCAGTACTTC. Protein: CASSMSGSPREQYF.

The CDR3 DNA reads TGTGCCAGTAGGACGAGAGGACTAGCGGGAGGGACATATGAGCAGTTCTTC. This translates into CASRTRGLAGGTYEQFF. The rearrangement joins TRBV19 to TRBJ2-1, with 15 nucleotides matching TRBD2. The length of the CDR3 is 17 residues. The germline V gene has CDR1 LNHDA and CDR2 SQIVND (reference sequence). The V gene end was trimmed by 6 bases and the J gene end by 8 bases; junction bases not matched to a gene: 11.

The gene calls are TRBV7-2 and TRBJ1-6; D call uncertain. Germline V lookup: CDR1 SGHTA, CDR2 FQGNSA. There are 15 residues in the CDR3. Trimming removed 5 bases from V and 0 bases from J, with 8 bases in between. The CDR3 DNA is TGTGCCAGCAGCACCCGCGCCTCCTATAATTCACCCCTCCACTTT. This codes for CASSTRASYNSPLHF.

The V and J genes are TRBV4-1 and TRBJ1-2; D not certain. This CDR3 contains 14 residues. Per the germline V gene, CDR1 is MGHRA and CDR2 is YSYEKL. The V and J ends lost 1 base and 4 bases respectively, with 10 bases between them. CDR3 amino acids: CASSQGGNPYGYTF. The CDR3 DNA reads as TGCGCCAGCAGCCAAGGAGGGAACCCCTATGGCTACACCTTC.

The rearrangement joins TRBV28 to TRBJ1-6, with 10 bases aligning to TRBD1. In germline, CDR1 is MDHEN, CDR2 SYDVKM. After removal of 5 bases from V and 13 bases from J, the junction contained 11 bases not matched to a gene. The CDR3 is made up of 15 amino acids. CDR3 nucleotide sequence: TGTGCCAGCAGTCTTCGACAGGGGGCCAATACCCCCCTCCACTTT. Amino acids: CASSLRQGANTPLHF.

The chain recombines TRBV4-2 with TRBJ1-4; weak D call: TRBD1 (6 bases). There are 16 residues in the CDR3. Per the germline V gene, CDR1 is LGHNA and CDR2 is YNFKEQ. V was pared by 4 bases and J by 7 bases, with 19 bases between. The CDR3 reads CASSLSIGLGGEKLFF. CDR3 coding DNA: TGTGCCAGCAGCCTATCTATTGGGTTAGGGGGTGAAAAACTGTTTTTT.

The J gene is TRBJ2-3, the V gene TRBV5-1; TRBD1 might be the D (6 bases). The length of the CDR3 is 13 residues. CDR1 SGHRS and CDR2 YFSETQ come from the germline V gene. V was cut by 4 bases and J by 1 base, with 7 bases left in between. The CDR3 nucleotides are TGCGCCAGCAGCCGACAGGGCACAGATACGCAGTATTTT. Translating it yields CASSRQGTDTQYF.

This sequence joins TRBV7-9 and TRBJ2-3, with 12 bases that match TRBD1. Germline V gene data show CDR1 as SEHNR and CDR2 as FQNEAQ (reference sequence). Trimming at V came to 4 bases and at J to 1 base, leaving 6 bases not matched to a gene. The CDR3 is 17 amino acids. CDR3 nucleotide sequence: TGTGCCAGCAGCTCGGGACAGGGGGCGAGAGGCACAGATACGCAGTATTTT. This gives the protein CASSSGQGARGTDTQYF. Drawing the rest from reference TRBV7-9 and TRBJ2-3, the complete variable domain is DTGVSQNPRHKITKRGQNVTFRCDPISEHNRLYWYRQTLGQGPEFLTYFQNEAQLEKSRLLSDRFSAERPKGSFSTLEIQRTEQGDSAMYLCASSSGQGARGTDTQYFGPGTRLTVL.

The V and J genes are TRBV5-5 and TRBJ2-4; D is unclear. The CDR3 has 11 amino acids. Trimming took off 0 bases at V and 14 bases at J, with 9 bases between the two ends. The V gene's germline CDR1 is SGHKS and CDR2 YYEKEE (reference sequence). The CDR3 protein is CASSLGQFEYF. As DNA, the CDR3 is TGTGCCAGCAGCTTGGGGCAGTTTGAGTACTTC.

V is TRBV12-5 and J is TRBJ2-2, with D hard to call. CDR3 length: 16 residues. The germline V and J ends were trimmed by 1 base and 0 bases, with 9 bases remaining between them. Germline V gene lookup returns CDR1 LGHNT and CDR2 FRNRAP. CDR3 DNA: TGTGCTAGTGGTTTGGGAGGAGCCCCGAACACCGGGGAGCTGTTTTTT. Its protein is CASGLGGAPNTGELFF.

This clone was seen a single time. Here the CDR3 DNA reads TGTGCCAGCAGCTTGGCCATGGCTAGCGGATTATTTCTTGGGCAGTTCTTC. This gives the protein CASSLAMASGLFLGQFF. The chain combines TRBV5-6 with TRBJ2-1; TRBD2 matches 7 bases. This CDR3 is 17 amino acids long. V lost 0 bases to trimming and J lost 12 bases; unmatched junction nucleotides: 18. Germline V gene sequence: CDR1 SGHDT, CDR2 YYEEEE.

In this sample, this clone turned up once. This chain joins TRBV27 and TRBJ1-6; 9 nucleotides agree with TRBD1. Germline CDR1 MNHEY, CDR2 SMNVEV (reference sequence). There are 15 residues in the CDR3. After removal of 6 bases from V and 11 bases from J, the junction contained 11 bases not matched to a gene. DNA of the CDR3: TGTGCCAGCAGGACGGACAGGGGCGCAGTGGCACCCCTCCACTTT. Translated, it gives CASRTDRGAVAPLHF.

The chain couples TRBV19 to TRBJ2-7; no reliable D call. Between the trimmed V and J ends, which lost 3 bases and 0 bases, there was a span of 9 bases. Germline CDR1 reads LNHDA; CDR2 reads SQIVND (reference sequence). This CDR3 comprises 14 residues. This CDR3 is CASSILVGSYEQYF. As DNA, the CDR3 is TGTGCCAGTAGTATTTTGGTCGGCTCCTACGAGCAGTACTTC.

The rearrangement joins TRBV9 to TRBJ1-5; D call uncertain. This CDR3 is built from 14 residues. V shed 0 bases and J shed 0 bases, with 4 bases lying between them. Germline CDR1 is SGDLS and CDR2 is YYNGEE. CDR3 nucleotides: TGTGCCAGCAGCGTAGACGGTAGCAATCAGCCCCAGCATTTT. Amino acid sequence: CASSVDGSNQPQHF.

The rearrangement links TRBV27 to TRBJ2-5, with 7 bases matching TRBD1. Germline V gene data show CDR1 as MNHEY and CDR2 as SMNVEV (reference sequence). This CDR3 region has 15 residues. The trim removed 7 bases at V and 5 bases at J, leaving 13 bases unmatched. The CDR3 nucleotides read TGTGCCAGCAAACCGCCAGGGGGATTTGTGGAGACCCAGTACTTC. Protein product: CASKPPGGFVETQYF.

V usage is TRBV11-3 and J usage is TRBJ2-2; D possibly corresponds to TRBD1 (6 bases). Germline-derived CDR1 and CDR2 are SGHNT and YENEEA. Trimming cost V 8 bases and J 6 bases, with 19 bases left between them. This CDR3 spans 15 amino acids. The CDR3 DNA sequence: TGTGCCAGCGGACGGACAGAGCTGGATTCCGGGGAGCTGTTTTTT. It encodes CASGRTELDSGELFF. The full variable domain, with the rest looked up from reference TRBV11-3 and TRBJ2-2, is EAGVVQSPRYKIIEKKQPVAFWCNPISGHNTLYWYLQNLGQGPELLIRYENEEAVDDSQLPKDRFSAERLKGVDSTLKIQPAELGDSAVYLCASGRTELDSGELFFGEGSRLTVL.

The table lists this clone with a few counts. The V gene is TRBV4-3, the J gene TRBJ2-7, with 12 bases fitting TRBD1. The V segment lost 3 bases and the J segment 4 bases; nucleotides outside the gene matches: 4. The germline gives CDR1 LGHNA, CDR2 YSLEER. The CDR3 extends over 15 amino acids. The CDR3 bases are TGCGCCAGCAGCCAGGGACAGGGGGCGGTTTACGAGCAGTACTTC. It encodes CASSQGQGAVYEQYF.